The following is a TCR beta chain sequence with its context. There is no known antigen for this receptor. Base qualities are missing; no much larger clone stands one base away. The library was built by means of 5' RACE. The sequencer listed for this sample is Illumina HiSeq 2000. A universal primer binding site was introduced by template switching, and a unique molecular identifier was present in the final cDNA, enabling accurate counting of TCR cDNA molecules. First-strand cDNA for TCR alpha and beta chains was synthesized from specific primers in the conserved constant-segment region. Each cDNA library was double barcoded, with a SMART-Mk sample barcode plus Illumina barcodes, to control for contamination. TruSeq adapter sequences, together with Illumina sample barcodes, were added in two successive PCR steps. The Illumina HiSeq platform was used with custom primers to sequence TCR alpha and beta cDNA libraries. Turning to the authors' computational methods: Raw reads were processed with MiGEC to extract unique molecular identifiers, and MiXCR was used to determine CDR3 positions. Recombination models were inferred per individual with the repgenHMM and IGoR tools using an EM algorithm. The analysis of shared clonotypes was done with the tcR package in R, with sharing normalized by the product of cloneset sizes. To study raw recombination without the effects of thymic and clonal selection, out-of-frame nonproductive sequences were analyzed. Through fastp at Q25 and MiXCR, TCRdb rebuilt clones from the public reads, retaining in-frame beta chains. Records with the same CDR3 protein are collapsed into one entry carrying the most frequent genes and DNA. Here the V and J calls rest on TCRdb's processing, not on the authors' analysis. Here the sample has 460,000 or so distinct CDR3 sequences; 14% occur a single time. In total, the top ten clones hold around 0.52% of the sample.

These data come from a study of identical twins (TCRdb year 2016). At the level of the whole study: To test whether fetal clonotypes persist, the study used deep sequencing on TCR alpha and beta repertoires from monozygotic twins, unrelated adults of various ages, and cord blood. To rule out contamination, replicate twin experiments were performed at different times with different library preparation protocols. Results and caveats for the whole study, not just this receptor: Fewer insertions were carried by abundant cord blood beta clonotypes, a similar but weaker trend appeared in young adult naive repertoires, and no such trend appeared in memory repertoires. Compared with coincidental sharing between unrelated individuals, out-of-frame TCR alpha sequences shared between twins showed an excess of sequences with low generation probability. In monozygotic twins, out-of-frame TCR alpha sharing was systematically underestimated by recombination models, although the models agreed with sharing between unrelated individuals. Invariant T cells such as MAIT and iNKT could partly confound zero-insertion analyses, though diverse VJ usage argued against this for most clonotypes. Because the same donors could not be followed over many years, the conclusions depended on cross-sectional statistical analysis. Excess twin sharing in beta out-of-frame sequences was weaker because fewer shared sequences lowered the signal-to-noise ratio.

All donors were healthy Caucasians. Three pairs of female monozygotic twins, all aged roughly 18 to 29 years, were included in the twin cohort. CD4+ and CD8+ T cell populations were isolated with positive isolation kits from Invitrogen. V gives up 1 base and J gives up 0 bases, and the segment between their germline ends measures 7 bases. CDR1 is given as SGHTA and CDR2 as FQGNSA, both from the germline V gene. From its cysteine to its phenylalanine, the CDR3 spans 15 amino acids. CDR3 DNA only is kept here, 45 bases in frame from base 1. This sample was shared with a second study, whose subject was yellow fever vaccine responses in identical twins. The other study reports the following: The authors reported that the T cell response to vaccination in identical twins appeared partly convergent and partly personalized. In identical twins, the study followed T cell clones that responded to the vaccine with precision.

The chain joins TRBV7-2 to TRBJ1-5, with the D gene too uncertain to name. Sequenced material: CD4+ T cells sorted from blood. This receptor was taken from a woman under 30 in good health. The CDR3 protein is CASSLGLFSNQPQHF. The nucleotides are TGTGCCAGCAGCTTAGGACTGTTTAGCAATCAGCCCCAGCATTTT.